This TCR beta chain was observed in a study of blood T cell repertoires in COVID-19. Study details: Donors in the United States, Italy and Spain gave samples during acute or convalescent COVID-19. PBMCs, B-cell-depleted T cells, or T cells provided the cDNA or gDNA that made up the material.

Participants were aged 18 to 89 years from 20 to 30 US areas. Only in-frame clones appear in the TCRdb table, and some are missing; sequencing was by immunoSEQ multiplex PCR. The data contain about 170,000 clones, about four fifths of them singletons. The CDR3 loop spans 14 amino acids. The V end was cut by 1 base, the J end by 6 bases, with 12 bases between. Looked up from germline, CDR1 is LGHDT and CDR2 is YNNKEL (reference sequence). This clonotype was obtained from a man aged 45-65 years who had recovered from COVID-19. What was sequenced was PBMCs or T cells enriched from blood (not recorded which). V is TRBV3-1 (or the pseudogene TRBV3-2) and J is TRBJ1-2; tentatively, D is TRBD1 (5 bases). The CDR3 DNA reads as TGTGCCAGCAGCCAAGTTGCCTGGGGGGATGGCTACACCTTC. Its protein is CASSQVAWGDGYTF.